This note documents a single TCR beta chain sequence. Its target is not known. This sample stems from a study of T cell responses to AZD1222 COVID-19 vaccine. About the study: Investigators merged groups given second doses at roughly 4 or roughly 12 weeks.

The V end lost 6 bases, the J end lost 3 bases, and 9 bases lay between the germline ends. Germline-derived CDR1 and CDR2 are DFQATT and SNEGSKA (reference sequence). The CDR3 is 11 amino acids. The repertoire was sequenced with immunoSEQ multiplex PCR; TCRdb's copy has only in-frame clones and lacks some. The repertoire has around 77,000 clones, 75% to 90% of them found once; the top ten carry over 2%. Points from the study as a whole: Reports say nearly half of spike-specific TCRs go after unmutated variant regions. Vaccine-related CD4 TCRs covered spike, predominating at 160-218 and 743-854.

The input for sequencing was peripheral blood, taken on day 0 of AZD1222 vaccination. This receptor was obtained from an adult in good health. The chain has TRBV20-1 and TRBJ2-7; D is unresolved. The CDR3 sequence is CSARSGYEQYF. DNA of the CDR3: TGCAGTGCCAGAAGTGGCTACGAGCAGTACTTC.